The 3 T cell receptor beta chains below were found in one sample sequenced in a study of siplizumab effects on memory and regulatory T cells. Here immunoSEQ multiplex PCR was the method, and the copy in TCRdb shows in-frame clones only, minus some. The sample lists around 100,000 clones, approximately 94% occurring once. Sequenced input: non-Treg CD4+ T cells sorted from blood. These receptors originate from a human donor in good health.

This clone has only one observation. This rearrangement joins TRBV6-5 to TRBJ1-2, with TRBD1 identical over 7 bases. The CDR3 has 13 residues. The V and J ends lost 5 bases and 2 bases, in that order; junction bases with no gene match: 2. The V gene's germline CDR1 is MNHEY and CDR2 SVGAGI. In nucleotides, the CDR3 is TGTGCCAGCAGTAAACAGGGGAACTATGGCTACACCTTC. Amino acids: CASSKQGNYGYTF.

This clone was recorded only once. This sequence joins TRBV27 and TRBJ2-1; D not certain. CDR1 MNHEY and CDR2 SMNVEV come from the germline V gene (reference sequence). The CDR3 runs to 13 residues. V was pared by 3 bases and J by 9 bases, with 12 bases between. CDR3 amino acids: CASSFRRVGEQFF. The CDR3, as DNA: TGTGCCAGCAGTTTTCGTCGGGTGGGTGAGCAGTTCTTC.

For the CDR3, the DNA is TGTGCCAGCAGCCGCGCAGGGGACACTGAAGCTTTCTTT. This codes for CASSRAGDTEAFF. The rearrangement uses TRBV5-8 and TRBJ1-1, with D perhaps matching TRBD1 (6 bases). Trimming removed 4 bases from V and 3 bases from J, with 10 bases in between. Germline CDR1 SGHTS, CDR2 YDEGEE. This CDR3 has 13 residues.